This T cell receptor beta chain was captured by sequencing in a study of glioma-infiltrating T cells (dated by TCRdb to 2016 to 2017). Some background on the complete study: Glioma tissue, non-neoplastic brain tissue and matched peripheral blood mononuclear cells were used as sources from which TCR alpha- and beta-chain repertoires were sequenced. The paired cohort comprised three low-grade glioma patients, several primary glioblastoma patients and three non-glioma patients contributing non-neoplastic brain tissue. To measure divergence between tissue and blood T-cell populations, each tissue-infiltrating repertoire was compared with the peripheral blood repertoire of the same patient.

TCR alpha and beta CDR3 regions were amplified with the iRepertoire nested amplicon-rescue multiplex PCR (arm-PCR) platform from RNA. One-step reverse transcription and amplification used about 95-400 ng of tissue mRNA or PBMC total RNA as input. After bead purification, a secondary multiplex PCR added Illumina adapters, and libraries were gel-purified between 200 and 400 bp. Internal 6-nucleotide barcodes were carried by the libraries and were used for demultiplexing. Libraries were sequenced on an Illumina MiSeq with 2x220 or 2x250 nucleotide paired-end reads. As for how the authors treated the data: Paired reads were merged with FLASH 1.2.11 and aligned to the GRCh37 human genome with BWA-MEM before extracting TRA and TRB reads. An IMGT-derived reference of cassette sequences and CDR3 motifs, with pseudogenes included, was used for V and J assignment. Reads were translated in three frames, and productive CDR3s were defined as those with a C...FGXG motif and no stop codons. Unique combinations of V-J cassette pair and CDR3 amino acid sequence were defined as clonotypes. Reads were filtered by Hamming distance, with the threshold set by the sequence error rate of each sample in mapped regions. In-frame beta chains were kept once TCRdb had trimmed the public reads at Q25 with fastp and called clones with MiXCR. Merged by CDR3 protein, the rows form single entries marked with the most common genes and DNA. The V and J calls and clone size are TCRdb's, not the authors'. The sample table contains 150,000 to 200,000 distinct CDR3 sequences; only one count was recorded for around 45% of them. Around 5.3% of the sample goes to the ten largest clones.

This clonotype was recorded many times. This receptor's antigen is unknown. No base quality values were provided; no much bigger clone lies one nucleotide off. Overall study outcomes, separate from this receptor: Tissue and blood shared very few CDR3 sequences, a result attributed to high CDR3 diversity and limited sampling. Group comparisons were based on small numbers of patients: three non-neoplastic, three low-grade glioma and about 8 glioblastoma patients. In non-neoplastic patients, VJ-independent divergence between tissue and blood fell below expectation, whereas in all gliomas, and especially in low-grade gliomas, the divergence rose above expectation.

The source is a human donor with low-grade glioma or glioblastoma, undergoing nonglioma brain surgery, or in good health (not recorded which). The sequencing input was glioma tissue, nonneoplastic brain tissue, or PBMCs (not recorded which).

The CDR3 amino acid sequence is: CASRTQETQYF. The nucleotides read TGTGCCAGCCGTACCCAAGAGACCCAGTACTTC. The sequence is built from TRBV2 and TRBJ2-5; the D gene assignment is ambiguous. V and J lose 8 bases and 1 base, and a span of 5 bases separates them. The CDR3 contains 11 residues, cysteine and phenylalanine counted. The only DNA kept is the CDR3, 33 bases in frame from the first base. CDR1 and CDR2, looked up from the germline V gene, are SNHLY and FYNNEI.